This T cell receptor (beta chain) originates from a study of blood T cell repertoires in COVID-19. The germline V gene has CDR1 ENHRY and CDR2 SYGVKD. The junction had 7 bases not matched to a gene; V was cut back by 3 bases and J by 6 bases. CDR3 length: 15 residues. Per the original data handling: Reference gene primer amplification gave estimated nucleated cell counts. Only in-frame clones appear in the TCRdb table, and some are missing; sequencing was by immunoSEQ multiplex PCR. The DNA gave D and trimming, while V, J and clone size come from that table. The data show 90,000 to 120,000 clones, with about two thirds seen just once and about 1.8% held by the top ten.

This receptor was taken from a woman between 40 and 55 years old with acute or convalescent COVID-19. The source material was peripheral blood. This chain joins TRBV10-3 and TRBJ2-7; 11 bases line up with TRBD1. CDR3 amino acids: CAISDSGTGGFEQYF. The CDR3 DNA reads TGTGCCATCAGTGACTCCGGGACAGGGGGATTCGAGCAGTACTTC.